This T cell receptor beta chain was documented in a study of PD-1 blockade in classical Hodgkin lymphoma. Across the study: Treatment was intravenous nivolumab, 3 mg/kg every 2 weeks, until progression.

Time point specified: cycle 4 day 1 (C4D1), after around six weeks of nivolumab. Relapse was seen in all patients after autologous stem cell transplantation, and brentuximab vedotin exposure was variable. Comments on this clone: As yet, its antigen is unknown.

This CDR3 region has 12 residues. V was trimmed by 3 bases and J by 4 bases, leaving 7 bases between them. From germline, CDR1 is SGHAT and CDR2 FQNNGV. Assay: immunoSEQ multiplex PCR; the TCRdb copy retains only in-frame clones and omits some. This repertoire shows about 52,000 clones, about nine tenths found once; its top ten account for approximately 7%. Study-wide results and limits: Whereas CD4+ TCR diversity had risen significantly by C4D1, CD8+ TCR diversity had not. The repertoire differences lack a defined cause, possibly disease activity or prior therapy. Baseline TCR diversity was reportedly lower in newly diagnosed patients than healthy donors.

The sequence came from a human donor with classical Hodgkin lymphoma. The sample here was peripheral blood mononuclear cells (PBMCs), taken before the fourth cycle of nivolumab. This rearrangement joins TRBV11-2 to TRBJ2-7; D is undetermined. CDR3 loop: CASSFAAYEQYF. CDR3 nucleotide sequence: TGTGCCAGCAGCTTTGCTGCATACGAGCAGTACTTC.